A single sample is the source of the 20 T cell receptor beta chains below, sequenced in a study of early stage breast cancer tumors. Profiled with immunoSEQ multiplex PCR; TCRdb holds only in-frame clones, not every one. This table has approximately 30,000 clones, around three fifths appearing once. Sequencing input: breast tumor tissue. All receptors derive from a person in their fifties with breast cancer.

This clone appeared once. The chain links TRBV19 to TRBJ2-3; 9 bases are shared with TRBD2. After removal of 2 bases from V and 5 bases from J, the junction contained 11 bases not matched to a gene. Germline CDR1 LNHDA, CDR2 SQIVND (reference sequence). This CDR3 has 17 amino acids. In nucleotides, the CDR3 is TGTGCCAGTAGTATATCGGCCAGCGGGGGGTCCGGAGATACGCAGTATTTT. It encodes CASSISASGGSGDTQYF.

The chain carries TRBV19 and TRBJ2-3; D is perhaps TRBD1 (5 bases). Germline V CDR1 and CDR2: LNHDA, SQIVND (reference sequence). Trimming shortened V by 3 bases and J by 1 base, and 8 bases separated the two germline ends. The CDR3 runs to 14 residues. CDR3 residues: CASSIRQRTDTQYF. Here the CDR3 DNA reads TGTGCCAGTAGTATCCGACAGCGCACAGATACGCAGTATTTT.

The chain is built from TRBV28 and TRBJ1-5; D unclear. Germline CDR1 is MDHEN and CDR2 is SYDVKM. The CDR3 is made up of 14 amino acids. The germline V and J ends were trimmed by 4 bases and 5 bases, with 12 bases remaining between them. CDR3 residues: CASSSPPGDQPQHF. The CDR3 bases are TGTGCCAGCAGTTCCCCGCCGGGTGATCAGCCCCAGCATTTT.

The rearrangement links TRBV14 to TRBJ2-7; a possible D gene is TRBD2 (5 bases). CDR1 is SGHDN, CDR2 FVKESK, per germline. The CDR3 runs 14 residues. The germline V and J ends were trimmed by 5 bases and 2 bases, with 13 bases remaining between them. The CDR3 loop reads CASSTGAGTYEQYF. CDR3 bases: TGTGCCAGCAGCACCGGAGCCGGGACCTACGAGCAGTACTTC.

In this sample, this clone turned up once. DNA for the CDR3: TGTGCCAGCAGTGGCTCGGGGAACATGAACACCGGGGAGCTGTTTTTT. Translation gives CASSGSGNMNTGELFF. The J gene is TRBJ2-2, the V gene TRBV6-1, with TRBD2 as a possible D gene (5 bases). Trimming removed 4 bases at V and 1 base at J, with 13 bases between. Germline V gives CDR1 MNHNS, CDR2 SASEGT. CDR3 length equals 16 residues.

This clone has a handful of counts. The chain joins TRBV11-2 to TRBJ2-5; either TRBD1 or TRBD2 may supply D (5 bases each). This CDR3 spans 13 amino acids. Germline CDR1 SGHAT, CDR2 FQNNGV. Trimming pared 3 bases from V and 4 bases from J, leaving 9 bases between. CDR3 residues: CASSFGGTETQYF. In DNA, the CDR3 is TGTGCCAGCAGCTTTGGGGGAACAGAGACCCAGTACTTC.

The sample holds a few counts of this clone. V usage is TRBV7-9 and J usage is TRBJ1-1, with no clear D. Trimming shortened V by 5 bases and J by 1 base, and 5 bases separated the two germline ends. Germline CDR1 reads SEHNR; CDR2 reads FQNEAQ (reference sequence). This CDR3 is built from 12 residues. For the CDR3, the DNA is TGTGCCAGCAGCCATACGAACACTGAAGCTTTCTTT. Protein product: CASSHTNTEAFF.

This clone was seen just once. The chain is built from TRBV19 and TRBJ2-2; 8 bases agree with TRBD2. Trimming cost V 4 bases and J 2 bases; bases outside gene matches: 9. The CDR3 is made up of 17 amino acids. The germline CDR1 and CDR2 sequences are LNHDA and SQIVND (reference sequence). CDR3 nucleotide sequence: TGTGCCAGTAGTACTCAAGAACTAGCGGTTAACACCGGGGAGCTGTTTTTT. Amino acid sequence: CASSTQELAVNTGELFF.

The rearrangement joins TRBV15 to TRBJ2-2; D not resolved. Trimming cost V 0 bases and J 3 bases, with 5 bases left between them. The CDR3 sequence is 14 residues long. From germline, CDR1 is LNHNV and CDR2 YYDKDF (reference sequence). The CDR3 bases are TGTGCCACCAGCAGAGATATAGACACCGGGGAGCTGTTTTTT. Amino acids: CATSRDIDTGELFF.

The rearrangement links TRBV6-6 to TRBJ2-2; D is unresolved. CDR3 length: 14 residues. Germline loops: CDR1 MNHNY, CDR2 SVGAGI (reference sequence). V lost 2 bases to trimming and J lost 3 bases, with 7 bases between them. The DNA for the CDR3 is TGTGCCAGCAGTTACCCTAGGGACACCGGGGAGCTGTTTTTT. Translated: CASSYPRDTGELFF.

The chain carries TRBV5-1 and TRBJ2-5; the D gene is possibly TRBD1 (5 bases). The tail of the sequence fits TRBJ2-7 better, so the J call may be wrong. CDR1 is SGHRS, CDR2 YFSETQ, per germline. CDR3 length equals 15 residues. The CDR3 bases are TGCGCCAGCAGCATCGGACGGACAAGCTCCTACGAGCAGTACTTC. Translation: CASSIGRTSSYEQYF.

The V gene is TRBV11-1, the J gene TRBJ1-4; D perhaps matches TRBD1 (5 bases). The CDR3 is made up of 14 amino acids. V was clipped by 2 bases and J by 10 bases, with 14 bases between them. CDR1 and CDR2 from the germline V gene are SGHAT and FQDESV (reference sequence). The CDR3 DNA is TGTGCCAGCAGCTTAAACCAGGGATCCGGAAAACTGTTTTTT. It codes for CASSLNQGSGKLFF.

This clone was found a few times. The chain recombines TRBV13 with TRBJ2-1; D may correspond to TRBD1 or TRBD2 (5 bases each). V dropped 7 bases and J dropped 8 bases, with 12 bases sitting between them. Germline values: CDR1 PRHDT, CDR2 FYEKMQ (reference sequence). This CDR3 comprises 12 residues. CDR3: CASTLVGDEQFF. CDR3 in DNA: TGTGCCAGCACACTGGTGGGGGATGAGCAGTTCTTC.

This clone was counted a few times. This chain uses TRBV5-1 with TRBJ2-3; 7 bases are a match to TRBD2. After removal of 0 bases from V and 5 bases from J, the junction contained 9 bases not matched to a gene. Germline-derived CDR1 and CDR2 are SGHRS and YFSETQ. The CDR3 loop spans 16 amino acids. The CDR3 protein is CASSLVVGGPQDTQYF. CDR3 nucleotides: TGCGCCAGCAGCTTGGTCGTGGGAGGGCCACAAGATACGCAGTATTTT.

This chain joins TRBV7-9 and TRBJ1-2; no reliable D call. Trimming stripped 0 bases from V and 4 bases from J, with 9 bases between. Germline loops: CDR1 SEHNR, CDR2 FQNEAQ (reference sequence). The CDR3 sequence is 14 residues long. The CDR3 is CASSLAYSIYGYTF. The CDR3, as DNA: TGTGCCAGCAGCTTAGCCTACTCAATCTATGGCTACACCTTC.

This chain connects TRBV6-6 to TRBJ2-1, with D perhaps matching TRBD2 (6 bases). V was trimmed by 0 bases and J by 3 bases, leaving 9 bases between them. Germline V gene lookup returns CDR1 MNHNY and CDR2 SVGAGI (reference sequence). This CDR3 has 15 amino acids. This CDR3 reads CASSYSGRLYNEQFF. DNA for the CDR3: TGTGCCAGCAGTTACTCGGGGAGGCTCTACAATGAGCAGTTCTTC.

V usage is TRBV10-3 and J usage is TRBJ2-4; 10 bases are shared with TRBD1. Germline CDR1 is ENHRY and CDR2 is SYGVKD. V was pared by 6 bases and J by 7 bases, with 12 bases of the junction left unmatched. The CDR3 extends over 16 amino acids. The DNA for the CDR3 is TGTGCCATCAGCGAATTTAACCCGGACAGGGGGAACATTCAGTACTTC. It translates to CAISEFNPDRGNIQYF.

The chain employs TRBV13 and TRBJ1-3, with no clear D. Trimming stripped 5 bases from V and 3 bases from J, with 14 bases between. Germline loops: CDR1 PRHDT, CDR2 FYEKMQ (reference sequence). This CDR3 has 15 residues. This CDR3 is CASSPPGVFGNTIYF. CDR3 nucleotide sequence: TGTGCCAGCAGCCCGCCAGGTGTCTTTGGAAACACCATATATTTT.

This clone came up once. The J gene is TRBJ2-7, the V gene TRBV4-1, with D unresolved. The CDR3 contains 16 residues. Trimming left V 1 base short and J 7 bases short, with 20 bases between. From germline, CDR1 is MGHRA and CDR2 YSYEKL. The CDR3 DNA reads as TGCGCCAGCAGCCAAGGGGTTTCTCCAGTTCTGGGGGAGCAGTACTTC. Protein: CASSQGVSPVLGEQYF.

This clone has just a few counts. This chain joins TRBV19 and TRBJ1-2; maybe TRBD1 (5 bases). Germline V gene lookup returns CDR1 LNHDA and CDR2 SQIVND (reference sequence). This CDR3 spans 16 amino acids. V lost 5 bases, J lost 4 bases, and 20 bases lay in between. For the CDR3, the DNA is TGTGCCAGTAGTCTTCAATCGGACATGGCAGGCTATGGCTACACCTTC. As protein: CASSLQSDMAGYGYTF.